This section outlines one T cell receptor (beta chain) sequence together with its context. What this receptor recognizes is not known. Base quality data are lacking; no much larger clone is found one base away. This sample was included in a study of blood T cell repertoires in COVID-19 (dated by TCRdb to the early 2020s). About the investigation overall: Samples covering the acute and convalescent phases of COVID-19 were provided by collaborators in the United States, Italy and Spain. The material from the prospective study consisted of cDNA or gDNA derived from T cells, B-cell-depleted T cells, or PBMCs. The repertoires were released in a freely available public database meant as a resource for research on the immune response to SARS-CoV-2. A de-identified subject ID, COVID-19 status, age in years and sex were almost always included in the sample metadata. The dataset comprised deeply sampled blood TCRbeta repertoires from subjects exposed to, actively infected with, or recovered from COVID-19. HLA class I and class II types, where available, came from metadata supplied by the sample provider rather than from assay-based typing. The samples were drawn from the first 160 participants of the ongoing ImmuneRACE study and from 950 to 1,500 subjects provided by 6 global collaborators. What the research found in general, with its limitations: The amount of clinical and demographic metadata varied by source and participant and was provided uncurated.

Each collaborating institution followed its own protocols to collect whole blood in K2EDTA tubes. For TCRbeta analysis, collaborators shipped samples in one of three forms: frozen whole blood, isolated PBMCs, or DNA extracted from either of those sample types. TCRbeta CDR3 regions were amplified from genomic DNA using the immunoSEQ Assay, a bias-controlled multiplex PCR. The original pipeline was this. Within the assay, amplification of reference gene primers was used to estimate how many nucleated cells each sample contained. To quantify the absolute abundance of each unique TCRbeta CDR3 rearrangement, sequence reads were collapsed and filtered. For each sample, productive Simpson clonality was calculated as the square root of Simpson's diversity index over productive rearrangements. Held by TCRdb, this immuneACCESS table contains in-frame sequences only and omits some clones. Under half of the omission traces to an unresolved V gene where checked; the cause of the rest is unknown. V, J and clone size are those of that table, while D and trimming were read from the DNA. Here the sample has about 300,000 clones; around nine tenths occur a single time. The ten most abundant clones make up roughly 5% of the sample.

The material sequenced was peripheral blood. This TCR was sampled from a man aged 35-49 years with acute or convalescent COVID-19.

The nucleotides are TGTGCCAGCAGCTCCGTCATATACAGGGAGAATGAGCAGTTCTTC. This is translated as CASSSVIYRENEQFF. The V and J genes are TRBV5-6 and TRBJ2-1; the best D guess is TRBD1, with 6 bases matching. The CDR3 measures 15 amino acids from cysteine to phenylalanine. Of all the DNA, just the CDR3 is kept, 45 bases in frame from base 1. The germline V gene gives CDR1 as SGHDT and CDR2 as YYEEEE. Deletion took 3 bases off V and 7 bases off J, with a span of 17 bases between the germline ends.